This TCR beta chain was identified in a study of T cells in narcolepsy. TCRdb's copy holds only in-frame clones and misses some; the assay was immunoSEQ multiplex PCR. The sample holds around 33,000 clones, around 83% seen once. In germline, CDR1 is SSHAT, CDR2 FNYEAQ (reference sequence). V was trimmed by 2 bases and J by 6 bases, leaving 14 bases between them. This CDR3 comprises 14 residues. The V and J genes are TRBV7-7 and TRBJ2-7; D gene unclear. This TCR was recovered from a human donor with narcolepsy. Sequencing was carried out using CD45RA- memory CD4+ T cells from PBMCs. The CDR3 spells CASSLSTRVGEQYF. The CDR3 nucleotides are TGTGCCAGCAGCTTATCGACTCGGGTGGGCGAGCAGTACTTC. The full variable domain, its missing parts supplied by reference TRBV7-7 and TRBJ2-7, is GAGVSQSPRYKVTKRGQDVTLRCDPISSHATLYWYQQALGQGPEFLTYFNYEAQPDKSGLPSDRFSAERPEGSISTLTIQRTEQRDSAMYRCASSLSTRVGEQYFGPGTRLTVT.